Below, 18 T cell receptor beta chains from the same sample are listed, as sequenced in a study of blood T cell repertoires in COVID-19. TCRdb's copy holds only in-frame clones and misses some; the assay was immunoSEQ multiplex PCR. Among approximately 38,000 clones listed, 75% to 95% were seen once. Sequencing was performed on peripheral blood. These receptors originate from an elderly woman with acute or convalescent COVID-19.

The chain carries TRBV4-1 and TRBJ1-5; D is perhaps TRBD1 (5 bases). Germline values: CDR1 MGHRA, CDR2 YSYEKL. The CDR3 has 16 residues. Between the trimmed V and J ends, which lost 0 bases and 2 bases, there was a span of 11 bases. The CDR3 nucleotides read TGCGCCAGCAGCCAAGATGGGGGGTTCGGCAATCAGCCCCAGCATTTT. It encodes CASSQDGGFGNQPQHF.

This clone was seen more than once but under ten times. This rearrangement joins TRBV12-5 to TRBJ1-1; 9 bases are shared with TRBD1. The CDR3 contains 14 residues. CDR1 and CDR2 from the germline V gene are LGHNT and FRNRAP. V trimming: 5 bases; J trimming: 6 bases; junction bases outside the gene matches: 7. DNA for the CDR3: TGTGCTAGTGGTATCACAGGGGGCAGCTCTGAAGCTTTCTTT. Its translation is CASGITGGSSEAFF.

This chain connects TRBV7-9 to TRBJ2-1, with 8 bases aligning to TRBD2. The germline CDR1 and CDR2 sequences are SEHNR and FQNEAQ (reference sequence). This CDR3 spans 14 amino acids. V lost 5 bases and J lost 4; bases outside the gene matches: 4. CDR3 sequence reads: CASSHGGVYNEQFF. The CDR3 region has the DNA TGTGCCAGCAGCCACGGGGGGGTATACAATGAGCAGTTCTTC.

The CDR3 sequence: CASSRQANYGYTF. The DNA for the CDR3 is TGTGCCAGCAGTCGACAGGCTAACTATGGCTACACCTTC. The chain is built from TRBV2 and TRBJ1-2; possibly TRBD1 for D (6 bases). CDR1 and CDR2 (germline): SNHLY, FYNNEI. V lost 5 bases and J lost 0, with 7 bases in between. CDR3 size: 13 residues.

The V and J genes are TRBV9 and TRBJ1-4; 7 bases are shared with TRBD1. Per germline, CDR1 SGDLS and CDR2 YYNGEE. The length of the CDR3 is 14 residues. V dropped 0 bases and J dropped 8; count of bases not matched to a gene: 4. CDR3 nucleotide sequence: TGTGCCAGCAGCGTAGAGGGGGCCGGGGAAAAACTGTTTTTT. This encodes CASSVEGAGEKLFF.

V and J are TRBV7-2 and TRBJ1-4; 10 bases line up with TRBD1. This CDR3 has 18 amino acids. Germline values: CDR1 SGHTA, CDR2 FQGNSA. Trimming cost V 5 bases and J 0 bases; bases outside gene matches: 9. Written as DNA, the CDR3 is TGTGCCAGCAGCCCGACAGGGGGCGAGGTTGCAACTAATGAAAAACTGTTTTTT. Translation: CASSPTGGEVATNEKLFF.

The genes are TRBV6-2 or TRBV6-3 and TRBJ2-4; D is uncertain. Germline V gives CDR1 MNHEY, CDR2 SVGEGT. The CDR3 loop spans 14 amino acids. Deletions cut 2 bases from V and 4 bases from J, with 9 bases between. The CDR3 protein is CASSYGQTKNIQYF. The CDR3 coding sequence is TGTGCCAGCAGTTACGGGCAGACGAAAAACATTCAGTACTTC.

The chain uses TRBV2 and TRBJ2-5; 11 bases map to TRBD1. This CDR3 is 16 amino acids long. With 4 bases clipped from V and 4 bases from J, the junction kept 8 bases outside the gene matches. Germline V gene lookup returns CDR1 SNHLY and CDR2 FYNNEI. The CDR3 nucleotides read TGTGCCAGCAGTGCCCACTTGGGACAGGGGGTAGAGACCCAGTACTTC. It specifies CASSAHLGQGVETQYF. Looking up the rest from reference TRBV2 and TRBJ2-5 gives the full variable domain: EPEVTQTPSHQVTQMGQEVILRCVPISNHLYFYWYRQILGQKVEFLVSFYNNEISEKSEIFDDQFSVERPDGSNFTLKIRSTKLEDSAMYFCASSAHLGQGVETQYFGPGTRLLVL.

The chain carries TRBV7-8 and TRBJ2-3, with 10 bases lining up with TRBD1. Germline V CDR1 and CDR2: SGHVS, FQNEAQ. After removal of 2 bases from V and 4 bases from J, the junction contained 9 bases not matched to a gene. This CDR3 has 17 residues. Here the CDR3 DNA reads TGTGCCAGCAGCTTAAATAGGGACAGGGGCTTAGCAGATACGCAGTATTTT. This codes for CASSLNRDRGLADTQYF. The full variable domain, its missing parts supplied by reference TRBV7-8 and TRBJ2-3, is GAGVSQSPRYKVAKRGQDVALRCDPISGHVSLFWYQQALGQGPEFLTYFQNEAQLDKSGLPSDRFFAERPEGSVSTLKIQRTQQEDSAVYLCASSLNRDRGLADTQYFGPGTRLTVL.

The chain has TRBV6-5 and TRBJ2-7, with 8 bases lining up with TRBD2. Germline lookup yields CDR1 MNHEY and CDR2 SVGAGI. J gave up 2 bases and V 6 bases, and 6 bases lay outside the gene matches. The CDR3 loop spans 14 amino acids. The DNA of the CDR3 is TGTGCCAGCAGATCCCCGGGACTAGCCTACGAGCAGTACTTC. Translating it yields CASRSPGLAYEQYF.

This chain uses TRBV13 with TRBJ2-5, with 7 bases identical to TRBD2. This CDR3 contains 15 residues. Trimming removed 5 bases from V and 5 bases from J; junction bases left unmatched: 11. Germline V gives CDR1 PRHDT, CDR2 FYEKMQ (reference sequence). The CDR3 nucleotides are TGTGCCAGCAGCGCCGCTAGCGGCATCTTGGAGACCCAGTACTTC. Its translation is CASSAASGILETQYF.

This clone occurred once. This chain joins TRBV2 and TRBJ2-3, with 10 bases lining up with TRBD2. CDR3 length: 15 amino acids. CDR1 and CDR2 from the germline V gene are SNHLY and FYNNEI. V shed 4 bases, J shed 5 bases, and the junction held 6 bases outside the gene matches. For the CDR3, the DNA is TGTGCCAGCAGTGTAAGCGGGGGGGCTGGAGATACGCAGTATTTT. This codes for CASSVSGGAGDTQYF. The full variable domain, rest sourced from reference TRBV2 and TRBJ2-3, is EPEVTQTPSHQVTQMGQEVILRCVPISNHLYFYWYRQILGQKVEFLVSFYNNEISEKSEIFDDQFSVERPDGSNFTLKIRSTKLEDSAMYFCASSVSGGAGDTQYFGPGTRLTVL.

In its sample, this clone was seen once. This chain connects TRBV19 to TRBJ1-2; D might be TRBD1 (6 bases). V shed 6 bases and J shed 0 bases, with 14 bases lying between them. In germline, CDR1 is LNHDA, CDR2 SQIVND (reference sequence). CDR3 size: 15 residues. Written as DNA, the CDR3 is TGTGCCAGTAGCCTCTACAGGGAGCCTAACTATGGCTACACCTTC. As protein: CASSLYREPNYGYTF. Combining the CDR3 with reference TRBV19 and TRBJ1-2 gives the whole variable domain DGGITQSPKYLFRKEGQNVTLSCEQNLNHDAMYWYRQDPGQGLRLIYYSQIVNDFQKGDIAEGYSVSREKKESFPLTVTSAQKNPTAFYLCASSLYREPNYGYTFGSGTRLTVV.

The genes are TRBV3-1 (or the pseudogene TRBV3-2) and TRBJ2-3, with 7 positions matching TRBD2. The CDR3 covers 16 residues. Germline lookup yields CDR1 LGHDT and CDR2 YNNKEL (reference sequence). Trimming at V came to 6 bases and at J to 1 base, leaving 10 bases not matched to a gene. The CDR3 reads CASSRQTTSGTDTQYF. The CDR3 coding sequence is TGTGCCAGCAGTCGACAAACTACTAGCGGCACAGATACGCAGTATTTT.

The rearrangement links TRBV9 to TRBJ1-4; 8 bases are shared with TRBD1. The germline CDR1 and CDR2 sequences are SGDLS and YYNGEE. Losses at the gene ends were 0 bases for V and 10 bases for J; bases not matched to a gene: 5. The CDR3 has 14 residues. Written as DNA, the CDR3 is TGTGCCAGCAGCGTAGCGGACAGGGACGGAAAACTGTTTTTT. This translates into CASSVADRDGKLFF.

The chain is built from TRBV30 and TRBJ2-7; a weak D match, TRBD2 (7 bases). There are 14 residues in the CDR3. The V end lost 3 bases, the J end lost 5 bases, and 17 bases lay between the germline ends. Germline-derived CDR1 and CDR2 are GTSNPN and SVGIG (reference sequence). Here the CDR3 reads CAWSPRGLFHEQYF. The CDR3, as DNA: TGTGCCTGGAGCCCCAGGGGACTATTCCACGAGCAGTACTTC.

CDR3 sequence reads: CASSYRRPDLNSNYGYTF. The CDR3, as DNA: TGTGCCAGCAGTTACAGGCGCCCGGATCTCAATTCTAACTATGGCTACACCTTC. The chain couples TRBV7-2 to TRBJ1-2, with TRBD1 as a possible D gene (5 bases). CDR1 and CDR2 (germline): SGHTA, FQGNSA. The ends were cut back, 6 bases at V and 0 bases at J, with 23 bases in the middle. The CDR3 has 18 amino acids.

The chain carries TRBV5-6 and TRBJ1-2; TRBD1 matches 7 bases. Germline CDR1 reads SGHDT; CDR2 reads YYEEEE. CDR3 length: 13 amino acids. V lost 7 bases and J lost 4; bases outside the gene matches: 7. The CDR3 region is CASQTGRFYGYTF. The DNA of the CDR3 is TGTGCCAGCCAGACAGGGAGGTTCTATGGCTACACCTTC.